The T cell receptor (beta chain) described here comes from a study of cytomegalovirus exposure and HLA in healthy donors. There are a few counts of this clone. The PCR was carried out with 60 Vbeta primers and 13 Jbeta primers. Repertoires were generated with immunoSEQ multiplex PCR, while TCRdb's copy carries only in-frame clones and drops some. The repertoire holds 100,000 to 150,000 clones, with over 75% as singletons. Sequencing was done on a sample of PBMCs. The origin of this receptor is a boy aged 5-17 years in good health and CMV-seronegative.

The CDR3 DNA follows: TGCGCCAGCAGCCAAGATTGGGTTAGCGGGGCCTACGAGCAGTACTTC. Residues: CASSQDWVSGAYEQYF. The genes are TRBV4-3 and TRBJ2-7, with 8 bases that match TRBD2. The CDR3 contains 16 residues. CDR1 LGHNA and CDR2 YSLEER come from the germline V gene. The trim removed 0 bases at V and 2 bases at J, leaving 6 bases unmatched.